The 21 T cell receptor beta chains reported below all come from one sample, sequenced in a study of vaccination and CD4 T cells after COVID-19. Time point of the sample: late sampling 161 to 241 days after vaccination in three convalescent patients. TCRdb reanalysed the PCR reads using MiXCR and keeps one entry per CDR3 protein. The table has roughly 28,000 distinct CDR3 sequences, roughly 50% seen once. The specimen comprised CD4+ T cells from blood, sampled about 7 months after SARS-CoV-2 vaccination. All receptors derive from a human donor who had recovered from COVID-19.

V usage is TRBV28 and J usage is TRBJ2-1; 12 bases agree with TRBD2. The CDR3 spans 15 residues. With 2 bases clipped from V and 6 bases from J, the junction kept 2 bases outside the gene matches. Germline V lookup: CDR1 MDHEN, CDR2 SYDVKM. CDR3 protein: CASSLLAGGLNEQFF. DNA of the CDR3: TGTGCCAGCAGTTTACTAGCGGGAGGGCTCAATGAGCAGTTCTTC.

The rearrangement uses TRBV20-1 and TRBJ2-1; TRBD2 matches at 12 bases. Germline-derived CDR1 and CDR2 are DFQATT and SNEGSKA (reference sequence). Unmatched junction bases numbered 3, after V lost 7 bases and J lost 8 bases. The CDR3 extends over 12 amino acids. The DNA for the CDR3 is TGCAGTGGCGCTAGCGGGAGGGATGAGCAGTTCTTC. Translating it yields CSGASGRDEQFF.

V gene TRBV7-8 combines with J gene TRBJ2-5; the D gene could be TRBD1 or TRBD2 (6 bases each). Trimming pared 4 bases from V and 4 bases from J, leaving 19 bases between. There are 16 residues in the CDR3. Germline-derived CDR1 and CDR2 are SGHVS and FQNEAQ. CDR3 residues: CASSSRGAQAVETQYF. The CDR3 DNA follows: TGTGCCAGCAGCTCTAGGGGGGCGCAGGCTGTAGAGACCCAGTACTTC.

The chain has TRBV6-1 and TRBJ2-7; D unresolved. Between the trimmed V and J ends, which lost 6 bases and 4 bases, there was a span of 16 bases. This CDR3 spans 14 amino acids. Germline CDR1 is MNHNS and CDR2 is SASEGT. The CDR3 protein is CASSGVRALYEQYF. In nucleotides, the CDR3 is TGTGCCAGCAGCGGAGTAAGGGCCCTATACGAGCAGTACTTC.

This clonotype was picked up a small number of times. V gene TRBV20-1 combines with J gene TRBJ1-5; perhaps TRBD1 as D (5 bases). V shed 1 base and J shed 1 base, with 8 bases lying between them. The CDR3 covers 14 residues. CDR1 and CDR2 (germline): DFQATT, SNEGSKA (reference sequence). CDR3 residues: CSARGGGSNQPQHF. The DNA for the CDR3 is TGCAGTGCTAGAGGGGGGGGGAGCAATCAGCCCCAGCATTTT.

V usage is TRBV20-1 and J usage is TRBJ2-7; the match to TRBD2 covers 12 bases. The CDR3 has 14 residues. CDR1 is DFQATT, CDR2 SNEGSKA, per germline (reference sequence). V dropped 1 base and J dropped 2; count of bases not matched to a gene: 0. CDR3 in DNA: TGCAGTGCTAGAGGACTAGCGGGAGCCTACGAGCAGTACTTC. Protein: CSARGLAGAYEQYF.

This clonotype was counted a few times. The V call is TRBV27, the J call TRBJ2-7; D is uncertain. The CDR3 totals 13 residues. Deletions cut 0 bases from V and 3 bases from J, with 6 bases between. Germline V gene data show CDR1 as MNHEY and CDR2 as SMNVEV (reference sequence). The CDR3 protein is CASSLSFNYEQYF. The CDR3 DNA is TGTGCCAGCAGTTTATCCTTCAACTACGAGCAGTACTTC.

This clonotype was picked up a small number of times. This sequence joins TRBV7-2 and TRBJ1-5; maybe TRBD1 (5 bases). The CDR3 runs to 15 residues. V lost 5 bases, J lost 0 bases, and 11 bases lay in between. Looked up from germline, CDR1 is SGHTA and CDR2 is FQGNSA. CDR3 sequence (DNA): TGTGCCAGCAGCAGGGGCGGAGTTAGCAATCAGCCCCAGCATTTT. Its translation is CASSRGGVSNQPQHF.

This clonotype was recorded only once. The J gene is TRBJ1-1, the V gene TRBV19; no reliable D call. The V gene lost 6 bases and the J gene lost 2 bases, with 10 bases spanning the gap. In germline, CDR1 is LNHDA, CDR2 SQIVND (reference sequence). The CDR3 is 13 residues long. This CDR3 is CASSLGSNTEAFF. For the CDR3, the DNA is TGTGCCAGTAGCTTGGGGTCCAACACTGAAGCTTTCTTT.

The V call is TRBV20-1, the J call TRBJ1-5, with 7 bases fitting TRBD1. The CDR3 loop spans 14 amino acids. Germline V gives CDR1 DFQATT, CDR2 SNEGSKA (reference sequence). V shed 6 bases and J 0 bases; nucleotides not matched to a gene: 5. The CDR3 DNA sequence: TGCAGTGCCACCAACAGGGGTAGCAATCAGCCCCAGCATTTT. This encodes CSATNRGSNQPQHF.

This clonotype appeared once. The rearrangement joins TRBV9 to TRBJ2-5; 8 bases line up with TRBD1. The CDR3 contains 15 residues. The germline CDR1 and CDR2 sequences are SGDLS and YYNGEE. The J segment lost 5 bases and the V segment lost 4 bases, leaving 10 bases of the junction unmatched. DNA of the CDR3: TGTGCCAGCAGCCCGAGGACAGGGTTAGGGGAGACCCAGTACTTC. Translated, it gives CASSPRTGLGETQYF.

The chain couples TRBV27 to TRBJ1-5, with TRBD1 identical over 7 bases. Germline lookup yields CDR1 MNHEY and CDR2 SMNVEV (reference sequence). With 7 bases clipped from V and 6 bases from J, the junction kept 24 bases outside the gene matches. CDR3 size: 19 residues. Here the CDR3 DNA reads TGTGCCAGCAAGGAGCCCAGGGTTATACAGACAGGGTTGAGTCAGCCCCAGCATTTT. Protein: CASKEPRVIQTGLSQPQHF.

The chain employs TRBV27 and TRBJ1-1; D remains ambiguous. The V gene's germline CDR1 is MNHEY and CDR2 SMNVEV (reference sequence). The CDR3 sequence is 14 residues long. The ends were cut back, 2 bases at V and 0 bases at J, with 7 bases in the middle. The CDR3 region is CASSLRGLNTEAFF. DNA of the CDR3: TGTGCCAGCAGTTTACGAGGGCTGAACACTGAAGCTTTCTTT.

This rearrangement joins TRBV20-1 to TRBJ1-1, with D perhaps TRBD1 (5 bases). Trimming pared 6 bases from V and 4 bases from J, leaving 9 bases between. This CDR3 region has 11 residues. Germline loops: CDR1 DFQATT, CDR2 SNEGSKA (reference sequence). The CDR3 DNA follows: TGCAGTGCAGCAGGGAGCACTGAAGCTTTCTTT. As protein: CSAAGSTEAFF.

The chain links TRBV27 to TRBJ1-2; D gene uncertain. This CDR3 contains 14 residues. CDR1 and CDR2 from the germline V gene are MNHEY and SMNVEV (reference sequence). V was clipped by 6 bases and J by 5 bases, with 16 bases between them. CDR3 residues: CASRSIRAAYGYTF. The DNA of the CDR3 is TGTGCCAGCAGATCCATTCGGGCCGCGTATGGCTACACCTTC.

The gene calls are TRBV7-2 and TRBJ1-2; 7 bases map to TRBD1. Germline CDR1 is SGHTA and CDR2 is FQGNSA. The CDR3 is made up of 14 amino acids. V dropped 4 bases and J dropped 3; count of bases not matched to a gene: 5. The CDR3 is CASSSQGVYYGYTF. CDR3 bases: TGTGCCAGCAGCTCGCAGGGGGTCTACTATGGCTACACCTTC.

The V call is TRBV7-2, the J call TRBJ2-3; D is unclear. V was clipped by 1 base and J by 9 bases, with 11 bases between them. This CDR3 region has 13 residues. Germline V lookup: CDR1 SGHTA, CDR2 FQGNSA. The CDR3 sequence: CASSLVSSRTQYF. The CDR3 nucleotides are TGTGCCAGCAGCTTAGTTTCCTCGCGGACGCAGTATTTT.

This chain joins TRBV6-1 and TRBJ1-5, with a tentative D call TRBD1 (5 bases). There are 15 residues in the CDR3. CDR1 and CDR2 from the germline V gene are MNHNS and SASEGT. V was shortened by 1 base and J by 0 bases, with 7 bases between the two germline ends. CDR3 sequence: CASSEGDGSNQPQHF. CDR3 nucleotide sequence: TGTGCCAGCAGTGAAGGGGACGGTAGCAATCAGCCCCAGCATTTT.

The V gene is TRBV20-1, the J gene TRBJ2-7; the match to TRBD2 covers 11 bases. V shed 5 bases, J shed 3 bases, and the junction held 6 bases outside the gene matches. The CDR3 runs to 14 residues. Germline assignment: CDR1 DFQATT and CDR2 SNEGSKA (reference sequence). The CDR3 here is CSAEPGLAGYEQYF. CDR3 in DNA: TGCAGTGCTGAGCCTGGACTAGCGGGCTACGAGCAGTACTTC.

The CDR3 DNA follows: TGTGCCAGCAGAGGCCTAGCGGGAGCCACCGAGCAGTACTTC. This codes for CASRGLAGATEQYF. The rearrangement joins TRBV6-1 to TRBJ2-7; 10 bases fit TRBD2. The CDR3 runs to 14 residues. With 6 bases clipped from V and 6 bases from J, the junction kept 8 bases outside the gene matches. Germline assignment: CDR1 MNHNS and CDR2 SASEGT.

The chain employs TRBV20-1 and TRBJ1-2; 8 nucleotides line up with TRBD1. Trimming at V came to 5 bases and at J to 3 bases, leaving 8 bases not matched to a gene. The length of the CDR3 is 14 residues. Germline CDR1 and CDR2: DFQATT and SNEGSKA (reference sequence). As DNA, the CDR3 is TGCAGTGCTCCCCCCGCGGACAGGGACTATGGCTACACCTTC. Its protein is CSAPPADRDYGYTF.